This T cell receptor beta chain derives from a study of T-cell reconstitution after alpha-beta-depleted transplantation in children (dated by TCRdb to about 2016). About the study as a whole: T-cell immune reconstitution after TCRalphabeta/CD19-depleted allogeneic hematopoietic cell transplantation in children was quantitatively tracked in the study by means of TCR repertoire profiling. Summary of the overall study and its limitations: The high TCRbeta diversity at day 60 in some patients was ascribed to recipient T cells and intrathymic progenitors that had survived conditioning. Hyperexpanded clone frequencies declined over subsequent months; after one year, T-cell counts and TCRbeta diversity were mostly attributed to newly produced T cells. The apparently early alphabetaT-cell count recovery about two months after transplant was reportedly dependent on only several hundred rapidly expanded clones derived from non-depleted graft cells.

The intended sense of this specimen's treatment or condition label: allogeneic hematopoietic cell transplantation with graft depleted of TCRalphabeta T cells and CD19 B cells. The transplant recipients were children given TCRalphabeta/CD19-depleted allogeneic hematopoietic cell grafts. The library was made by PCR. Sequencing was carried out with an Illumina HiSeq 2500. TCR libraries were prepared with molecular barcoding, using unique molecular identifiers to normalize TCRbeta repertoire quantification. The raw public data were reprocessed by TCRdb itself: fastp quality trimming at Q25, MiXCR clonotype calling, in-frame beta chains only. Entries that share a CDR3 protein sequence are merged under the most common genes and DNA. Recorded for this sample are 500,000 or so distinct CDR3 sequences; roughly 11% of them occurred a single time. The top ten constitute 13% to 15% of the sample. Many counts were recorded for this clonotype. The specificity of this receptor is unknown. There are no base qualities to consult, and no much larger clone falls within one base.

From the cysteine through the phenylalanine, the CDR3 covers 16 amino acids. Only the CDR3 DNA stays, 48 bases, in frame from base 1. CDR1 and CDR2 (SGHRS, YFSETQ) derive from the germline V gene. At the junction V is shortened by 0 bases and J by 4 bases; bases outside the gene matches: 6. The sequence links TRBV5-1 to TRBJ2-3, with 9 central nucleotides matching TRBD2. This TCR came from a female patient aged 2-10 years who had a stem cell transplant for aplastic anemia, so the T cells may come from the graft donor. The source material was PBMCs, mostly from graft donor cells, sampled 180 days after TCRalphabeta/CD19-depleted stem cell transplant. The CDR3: CASSLVGLAGADTQYF. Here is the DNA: TGCGCCAGCAGCTTGGTGGGACTAGCTGGAGCAGATACGCAGTATTTT.